The present T cell receptor beta chain was sequenced within a study of graft-versus-host responses after intestinal transplantation. Germline V gene sequence: CDR1 MNHNS, CDR2 SASEGT. Trimming pared 8 bases from V and 4 bases from J, leaving 19 bases between. This CDR3 is 15 amino acids long. A remark on this clone: Its matching antigen is unknown.

Generated by immunoSEQ multiplex PCR, the TCRdb table keeps only in-frame clones and is missing some. The table records about 130,000 clones, around 90% of them present only once. General study findings and limits: Some patients had graft-donor T cell macrochimerism, and their allografts showed high graft-versus-host to host-versus-graft clonal ratios. The recipient marrow held GvH clones, and some of them showed up first in ileum or blood.

V usage is TRBV6-1 and J usage is TRBJ2-3, with a tentative D call TRBD2 (6 bases). Sequenced material: unstimulated CD4+ T cells sorted from spleen or lymph node cells, taken before intestinal transplant. The TCR was taken from a human donor who received an intestinal transplant. The CDR3 DNA is TGTGCCAGCGATCCTTCGGGAGCCGGGTCAGATACGCAGTATTTT. As protein: CASDPSGAGSDTQYF.